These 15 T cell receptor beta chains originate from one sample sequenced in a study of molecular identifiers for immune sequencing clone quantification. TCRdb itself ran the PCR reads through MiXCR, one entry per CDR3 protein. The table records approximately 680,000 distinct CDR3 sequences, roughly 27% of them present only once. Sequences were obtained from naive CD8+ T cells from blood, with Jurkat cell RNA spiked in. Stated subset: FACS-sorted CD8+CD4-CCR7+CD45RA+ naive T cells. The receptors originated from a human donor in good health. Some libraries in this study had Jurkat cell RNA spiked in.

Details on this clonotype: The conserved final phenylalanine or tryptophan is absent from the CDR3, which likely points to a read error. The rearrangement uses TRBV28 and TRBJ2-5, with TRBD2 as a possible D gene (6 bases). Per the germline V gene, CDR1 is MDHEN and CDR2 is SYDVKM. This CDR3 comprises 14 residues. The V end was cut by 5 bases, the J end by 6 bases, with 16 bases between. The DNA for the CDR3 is TGTGCCAGCAGTCCCACGGGAGCCCCCCAGACCCAGTACCTC. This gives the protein CASSPTGAPQTQYL.

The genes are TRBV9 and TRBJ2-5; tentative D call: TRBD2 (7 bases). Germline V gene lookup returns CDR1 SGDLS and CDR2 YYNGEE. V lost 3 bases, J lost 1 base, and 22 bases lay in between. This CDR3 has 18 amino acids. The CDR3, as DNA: TGTGCCAGCAGCGAGTATGACGGGGGGTCCAGGGGCCAAGAGACCCAGTACTTC. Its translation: CASSEYDGGSRGQETQYF. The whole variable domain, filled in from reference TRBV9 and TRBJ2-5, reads DSGVTQTPKHLITATGQRVTLRCSPRSGDLSVYWYQQSLDQGLQFLIQYYNGEERAKGNILERFSAQQFPDLHSELNLSSLELGDSALYFCASSEYDGGSRGQETQYFGPGTRLLVL.

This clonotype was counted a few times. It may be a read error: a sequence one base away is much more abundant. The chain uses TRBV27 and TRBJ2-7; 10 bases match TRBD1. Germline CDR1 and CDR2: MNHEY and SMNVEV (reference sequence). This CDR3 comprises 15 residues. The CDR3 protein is CASRLSGTGDYEQYF. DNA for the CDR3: TGTGCCAGCAGATTATCAGGGACAGGGGACTACGAGCAGTACTTC.

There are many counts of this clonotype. CDR3 sequence reads: CASSGGQYTEAFF. The DNA of the CDR3 is TGTGCCAGCAGCGGGGGACAGTACACTGAAGCTTTCTTT. V gene TRBV7-9 combines with J gene TRBJ1-1, with 7 bases aligning to TRBD1. The V segment lost 5 bases and the J segment 3 bases; nucleotides outside the gene matches: 3. Germline loops: CDR1 SEHNR, CDR2 FQNEAQ (reference sequence). The CDR3 consists of 13 residues.

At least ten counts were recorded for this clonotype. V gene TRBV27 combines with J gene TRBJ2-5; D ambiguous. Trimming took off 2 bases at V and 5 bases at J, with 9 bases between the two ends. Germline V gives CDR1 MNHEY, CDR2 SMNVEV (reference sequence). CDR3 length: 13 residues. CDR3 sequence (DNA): TGTGCCAGCAGTTTAGTGGATCAGGAGACCCAGTACTTC. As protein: CASSLVDQETQYF.

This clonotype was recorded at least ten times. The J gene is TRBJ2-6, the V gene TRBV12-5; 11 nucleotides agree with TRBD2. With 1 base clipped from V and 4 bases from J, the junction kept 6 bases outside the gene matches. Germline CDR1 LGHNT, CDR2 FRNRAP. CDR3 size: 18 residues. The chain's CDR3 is CASGLAGTSGTGANVLTF. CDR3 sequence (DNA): TGTGCTAGTGGTTTGGCCGGGACTAGCGGTACAGGGGCCAACGTCCTGACTTTC.

The CDR3 sequence is CASSPGPGGAPQHF. The CDR3, as DNA: TGTGCCAGCAGTCCGGGGCCAGGGGGGGCGCCCCAGCATTTT. This chain connects TRBV27 to TRBJ1-5; 7 nucleotides align to TRBD1. Germline V gene data show CDR1 as MNHEY and CDR2 as SMNVEV (reference sequence). Trimming took 5 bases from V and 9 from J; bases not matched to a gene: 10. This CDR3 comprises 14 residues.

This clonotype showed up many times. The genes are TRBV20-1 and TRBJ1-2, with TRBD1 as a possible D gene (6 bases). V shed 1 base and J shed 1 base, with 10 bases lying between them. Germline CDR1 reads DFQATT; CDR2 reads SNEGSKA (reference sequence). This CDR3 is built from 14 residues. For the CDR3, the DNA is TGCAGTGCTAGAGGAGGACAGTTTAACTATGGCTACACCTTC. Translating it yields CSARGGQFNYGYTF.

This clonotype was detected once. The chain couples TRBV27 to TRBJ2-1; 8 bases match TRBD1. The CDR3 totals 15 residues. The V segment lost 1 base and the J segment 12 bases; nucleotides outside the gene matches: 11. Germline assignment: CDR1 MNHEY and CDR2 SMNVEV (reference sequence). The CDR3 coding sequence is TGTGCCAGCAGTTTATTATCGTGGACAGGGTATGGGCAGTTCTTC. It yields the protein CASSLLSWTGYGQFF.

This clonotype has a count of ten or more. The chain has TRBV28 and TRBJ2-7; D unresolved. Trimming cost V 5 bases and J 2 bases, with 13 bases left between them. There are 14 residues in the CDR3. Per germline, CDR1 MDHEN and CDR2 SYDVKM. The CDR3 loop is CASSGNPSPYEQYF. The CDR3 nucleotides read TGTGCCAGCAGTGGTAATCCCTCTCCCTACGAGCAGTACTTC.

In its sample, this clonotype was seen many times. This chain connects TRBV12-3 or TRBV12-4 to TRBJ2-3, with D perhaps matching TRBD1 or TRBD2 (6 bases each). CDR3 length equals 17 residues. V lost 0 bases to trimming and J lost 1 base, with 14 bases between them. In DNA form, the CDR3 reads TGTGCCAGCAGTTTAGCGCAGGAGGGGGTGGGCACAGATACGCAGTATTTT. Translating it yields CASSLAQEGVGTDTQYF.

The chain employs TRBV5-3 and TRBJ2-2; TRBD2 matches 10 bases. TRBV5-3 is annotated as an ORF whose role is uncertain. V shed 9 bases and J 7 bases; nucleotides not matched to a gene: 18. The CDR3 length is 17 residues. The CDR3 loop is CANSLTPGLANYGELFF. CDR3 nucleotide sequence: TGTGCCAACAGCCTGACTCCGGGACTAGCGAATTACGGGGAGCTGTTTTTT.

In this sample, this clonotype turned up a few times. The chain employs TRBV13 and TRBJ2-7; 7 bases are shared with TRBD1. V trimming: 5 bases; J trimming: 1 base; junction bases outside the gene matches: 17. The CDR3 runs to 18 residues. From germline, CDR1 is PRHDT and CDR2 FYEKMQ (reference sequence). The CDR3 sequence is CASSLSTLDRDSSYEQYF. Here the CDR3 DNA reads TGTGCCAGCAGCCTCTCAACTCTCGACAGGGATTCATCCTACGAGCAGTACTTC.

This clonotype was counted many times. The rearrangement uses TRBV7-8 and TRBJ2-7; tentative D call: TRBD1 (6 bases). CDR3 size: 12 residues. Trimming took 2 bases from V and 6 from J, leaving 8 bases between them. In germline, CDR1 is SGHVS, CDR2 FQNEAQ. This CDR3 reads CASSLRRGEQYF. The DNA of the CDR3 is TGTGCCAGCAGCTTACGCAGGGGCGAGCAGTACTTC.

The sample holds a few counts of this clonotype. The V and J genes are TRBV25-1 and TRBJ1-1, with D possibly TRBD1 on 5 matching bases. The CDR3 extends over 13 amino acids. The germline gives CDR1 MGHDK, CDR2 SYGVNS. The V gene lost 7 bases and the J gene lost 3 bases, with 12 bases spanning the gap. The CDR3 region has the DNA TGTGCCAGCAAAGCGGGGGATTACACTGAAGCTTTCTTT. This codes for CASKAGDYTEAFF.